These 12 T cell receptor beta chains share one sample of origin, sequenced in a study of T cells in Graves' hyperthyroidism and ophthalmopathy. Using RNA transcripts as the source, TCR beta CDR3 regions were amplified. The HTBI primer set served for first-round RT-PCR of the TCR CDR3. TCRdb independently ran MiXCR on the multiplex PCR reads; one entry per CDR3 protein. Of 400,000 to 600,000 distinct CDR3 sequences in the sample, around 21% were seen once. The specimen was blood. Receptors were obtained from a man between 18 and 35 years old with Graves' hyperthyroidism.

This clonotype was picked up a small number of times. This chain joins TRBV27 and TRBJ1-5; the match to TRBD1 covers 8 bases. In germline, CDR1 is MNHEY, CDR2 SMNVEV (reference sequence). This CDR3 is built from 15 residues. Trimming cost V 5 bases and J 2 bases; bases outside gene matches: 5. In nucleotides, the CDR3 is TGTGCCAGCAGTAACCTGGGACAGGGCAATCAGCCCCAGCATTTT. Its protein is CASSNLGQGNQPQHF.

This clonotype appeared many times. This sequence joins TRBV4-1 and TRBJ1-2; 8 nucleotides align to TRBD1. The V segment lost 1 base and the J segment 7 bases; nucleotides outside the gene matches: 8. The V gene's germline CDR1 is MGHRA and CDR2 YSYEKL. This CDR3 is built from 15 residues. Here the CDR3 DNA reads TGCGCCAGCAGCCAAGGATCCAGGGGGCCGGGTGGCTACACCTTC. Amino acid sequence: CASSQGSRGPGGYTF.

This clonotype has at least ten counts. The V call is TRBV7-6, the J call TRBJ1-1; possibly TRBD1 for D (5 bases). The germline V gene has CDR1 SGHVS and CDR2 FNYEAQ. Trimming took 3 bases from V and 5 from J, leaving 19 bases between them. The CDR3 runs to 16 residues. CDR3 sequence reads: CASSFPPKAGSTEAFF. The CDR3 DNA reads as TGTGCCAGCAGCTTCCCCCCAAAAGCAGGGAGTACTGAAGCTTTCTTT.

This clonotype was picked up many times. The chain recombines TRBV27 with TRBJ2-7; TRBD2 matches 13 bases. This CDR3 has 14 residues. Germline CDR1 MNHEY, CDR2 SMNVEV (reference sequence). The junction had 7 bases not matched to a gene; V was cut back by 5 bases and J by 9 bases. The CDR3 bases are TGTGCCAGCAGTCCCAAGTGGACTAGCGGGGGGCAGTACTTC. Residues: CASSPKWTSGGQYF.

This clonotype was counted many times. The rearrangement joins TRBV11-2 to TRBJ1-1; D is possibly TRBD1 (5 bases). The CDR3 consists of 16 residues. The germline V gene has CDR1 SGHAT and CDR2 FQNNGV. V lost 5 bases and J lost 2, with 18 bases in between. The CDR3 DNA follows: TGTGCCAGCAGCGGGCGGGACCTAAACGGAAACACTGAAGCTTTCTTT. This translates into CASSGRDLNGNTEAFF.

The chain employs TRBV5-1 and TRBJ2-3; no firm D call. Germline V gives CDR1 SGHRS, CDR2 YFSETQ. The CDR3 sequence is 13 residues long. V gave up 4 bases and J gave up 3 bases, with 9 bases separating them. In DNA form, the CDR3 reads TGCGCCAGCAGCATAAGGGAAACAGATACGCAGTATTTT. Its translation is CASSIRETDTQYF.

This chain links TRBV30 with TRBJ1-5; D gene unclear. Germline V lookup: CDR1 GTSNPN, CDR2 SVGIG (reference sequence). Trimming stripped 3 bases from V and 2 bases from J, with 8 bases between. The CDR3 length is 13 residues. The CDR3: CAWSPGGNQPQHF. In nucleotides, the CDR3 is TGTGCCTGGAGCCCCGGGGGCAATCAGCCCCAGCATTTT.

The V and J genes are TRBV6-4 and TRBJ2-7; no reliable D call. This CDR3 is 12 amino acids long. V gave up 6 bases and J gave up 9 bases, with 15 bases separating them. Germline V lookup: CDR1 MRHNA, CDR2 SNTAGT. CDR3 sequence reads: CASSHLTNVQYF. CDR3 nucleotides: TGTGCCAGCAGCCACCTTACTAACGTGCAGTACTTC.

This chain links TRBV25-1 with TRBJ1-6, with D perhaps matching TRBD1 (5 bases). CDR1 is MGHDK, CDR2 SYGVNS, per germline. This CDR3 spans 14 amino acids. V lost 4 bases to trimming and J lost 7 bases, with 11 bases between them. The chain's CDR3 is CASSVYRRNSPLHF. The CDR3 DNA reads as TGTGCCAGCAGTGTTTACAGGAGAAATTCACCCCTCCACTTT.

As regards this clonotype: This may come from a read error, since a much larger clone is one base off. The chain recombines TRBV6-5 with TRBJ1-2; 11 positions agree with TRBD1. This CDR3 has 16 amino acids. Germline loops: CDR1 MNHEY, CDR2 SVGAGI. The CDR3 loop is CAISYSGTGGKSGYTF. CDR3 bases: TGTGCCATCAGTTACTCGGGGACAGGGGGGAAGTCTGGCTACACCTTC.

Ten or more counts support this clonotype. The J gene is TRBJ2-7, the V gene TRBV29-1, with a weak D call TRBD1 (6 bases). Trimming removed 6 bases at V and 4 bases at J, with 13 bases between. The germline CDR1 and CDR2 sequences are SQVTM and ANQGSEA. This CDR3 region has 12 residues. CDR3 sequence: CSVGQGWYEQYF. CDR3 bases: TGCAGCGTCGGCCAGGGGTGGTACGAGCAGTACTTC.

Worth noting for this clonotype: A much larger clonotype is one base distant, so this may be a read error. The genes are TRBV29-1 and TRBJ1-2; TRBD1 agrees at 8 bases. The CDR3 runs 12 residues. The germline V gene encodes CDR1 SQVTM and CDR2 ANQGSEA. V shed 6 bases and J 7 bases; nucleotides not matched to a gene: 7. CDR3 amino acids: CSVFQGAIGYTF. The CDR3 region has the DNA TGCAGCGTCTTCCAGGGGGCAATTGGCTACACCTTC.